This T cell receptor (beta chain) was sequenced during a study of regulatory T cells in long-lasting Graves disease. This CDR3 region has 15 residues. The ends lost 3 bases at V and 7 bases at J; junction bases unmatched: 10. Per the germline V gene, CDR1 is MNHGY and CDR2 is SVAAGI. Findings and caveats of the study: The study found TRBV28, TRBJ1-2 and TRBJ2-5 favored in persistent disease.

Building of the TCR beta libraries involved iRepertoire HTBI primers and Arm-PCR of CDR3 regions. TCRdb itself ran the multiplex PCR reads through MiXCR, one entry per CDR3 protein. Here the sample spans about half a million distinct CDR3 sequences, about 20% being singletons. A remark on this clonotype: Its antigen is as yet unknown.

The time point was: persistent/refractory GD, antithyroid drugs over 5 years with positive TRAb. RNA extracted from PBMCs served as the sequencing template. Sequenced here: peripheral blood mononuclear cells (PBMCs), sampled when the disease was refractory, from a patient treated with antithyroid drugs. This TCR was sampled from a female donor with Graves disease. This chain joins TRBV6-9 and TRBJ1-1; 8 bases align to TRBD1. The CDR3 region is CASSYGGQAILEAFF. In DNA, the CDR3 is TGTGCCAGCAGTTACGGGGGACAGGCGATCCTTGAAGCTTTCTTT.